These 30 T cell receptor beta chains share one sample of origin, sequenced in a study of OX40 agonist ivuxolimab in advanced cancers. Generated by immunoSEQ multiplex PCR, the TCRdb table keeps only in-frame clones and is missing some. The sample contains approximately 40,000 clones, roughly 87% of which appear only once. Sequences were derived from CD4+ or CD8+ T cells sorted from blood, sampled in a trial of the OX40 agonist ivuxolimab. These receptor sequences come from an adult with an advanced solid tumor such as melanoma, head and neck, liver or kidney cancer.

The V gene is TRBV28, the J gene TRBJ2-1; D not certain. The CDR3 sequence is 11 residues long. V gave up 2 bases and J gave up 8 bases, with 4 bases separating them. Germline loops: CDR1 MDHEN, CDR2 SYDVKM. CDR3 in amino acids: CASSLVHEQFF. CDR3 sequence (DNA): TGTGCCAGCAGTTTAGTTCATGAGCAGTTCTTC.

The J gene is TRBJ1-1, the V gene TRBV11-2; tentative D call: TRBD1 (6 bases). The CDR3 spans 14 residues. Deletions cut 4 bases from V and 6 bases from J, with 15 bases between. Germline V gene sequence: CDR1 SGHAT, CDR2 FQNNGV. The CDR3 bases are TGTGCCAGCAGCTACCCGGGGGGGCAGGCTGAAGCTTTCTTT. It yields the protein CASSYPGGQAEAFF.

DNA of the CDR3: TGCGCCAGCAGCCAAGATGGGGGACAGGGAACATACAATGAGCAGTTCTTC. Amino acid sequence: CASSQDGGQGTYNEQFF. J is TRBJ2-1 and V is TRBV4-3, with 9 positions matching TRBD1. The V segment lost 0 bases and the J segment 4 bases; nucleotides outside the gene matches: 7. Germline-derived CDR1 and CDR2 are LGHNA and YSLEER. This CDR3 spans 17 amino acids.

The V gene is TRBV2, the J gene TRBJ2-1, with D perhaps matching TRBD1 (6 bases). Per germline, CDR1 SNHLY and CDR2 FYNNEI. This CDR3 has 14 amino acids. V lost 4 bases and J lost 2, with 9 bases in between. The CDR3 DNA reads TGTGCCAGCAGTGCCGGGACAACCTACAATGAGCAGTTCTTC. As protein: CASSAGTTYNEQFF.

The chain is built from TRBV4-3 and TRBJ1-2; possibly TRBD1 for D (6 bases). The CDR3 has 17 amino acids. In germline, CDR1 is LGHNA, CDR2 YSLEER. The V end was cut by 0 bases, the J end by 7 bases, with 21 bases between. The CDR3 bases are TGCGCCAGCAGCCAAGATAGGGCAGGGGCGCGATCTCGTGGCTACACCTTC. Its protein is CASSQDRAGARSRGYTF.

The chain employs TRBV29-1 and TRBJ2-7, with a weak D call TRBD1 (5 bases). This CDR3 region has 15 residues. Germline lookup yields CDR1 SQVTM and CDR2 ANQGSEA. The ends were cut back, 2 bases at V and 3 bases at J, with 17 bases in the middle. CDR3 in amino acids: CSVEIETGLNYEQYF. As DNA, the CDR3 is TGCAGCGTTGAAATCGAAACAGGTCTCAACTACGAGCAGTACTTC.

This chain connects TRBV5-8 to TRBJ1-6; no clear D. V lost 2 bases and J lost 0, with 18 bases in between. The CDR3 totals 19 residues. CDR1 and CDR2 (germline): SGHTS, YDEGEE. This CDR3 reads CASSFFLAGPSSYNSPLHF. The CDR3 DNA reads as TGTGCCAGCAGCTTTTTTTTGGCTGGCCCGAGCTCCTATAATTCACCCCTCCACTTT.

This clone was counted once. The chain employs TRBV7-2 and TRBJ2-7; 8 positions agree with TRBD2. The CDR3 contains 15 residues. The germline V gene has CDR1 SGHTA and CDR2 FQGNSA. The ends lost 5 bases at V and 4 bases at J; junction bases unmatched: 10. For the CDR3, the DNA is TGTGCCAGCAGCGCGTATAGCGGGGTAGGGTACGAGCAGTACTTC. This gives the protein CASSAYSGVGYEQYF.

In this sample, this clone is medium-sized. V gene TRBV4-2 combines with J gene TRBJ2-7, with a weak D call TRBD1 (6 bases). This CDR3 has 15 amino acids. V lost 0 bases and J lost 6, with 15 bases in between. Germline values: CDR1 LGHNA, CDR2 YNFKEQ. In nucleotides, the CDR3 is TGTGCCAGCAGCCAAGATGGGGGCTCTCGGGGCGAGCAGTACTTC. Amino acid sequence: CASSQDGGSRGEQYF.

The chain couples TRBV25-1 to TRBJ2-7; TRBD2 aligns across 8 bases. J gave up 3 bases and V 4 bases, and 8 bases lay outside the gene matches. Germline values: CDR1 MGHDK, CDR2 SYGVNS. This CDR3 region has 15 residues. The CDR3 sequence is CASSAFTRGVYEQYF. In DNA form, the CDR3 reads TGTGCCAGCAGTGCATTCACGCGGGGGGTCTACGAGCAGTACTTC.

Only a few counts were recorded for this clone. V is TRBV6-5 and J is TRBJ2-2, with 8 bases identical to TRBD2. V shed 2 bases, J shed 6 bases, and the junction held 8 bases outside the gene matches. The CDR3 runs to 16 residues. Germline lookup yields CDR1 MNHEY and CDR2 SVGAGI. The DNA of the CDR3 is TGTGCCAGCAGTTACAAGGGACTAGACTCCTCCGGGGAGCTGTTTTTT. It is translated as CASSYKGLDSSGELFF.

The chain carries TRBV9 and TRBJ1-2; the match to TRBD1 covers 9 bases. Germline trimming cut 3 bases from V and 3 bases from J; bases unmatched to any gene: 21. This CDR3 comprises 20 residues. Germline V gene data show CDR1 as SGDLS and CDR2 as YYNGEE. CDR3 sequence: CASSALPPRDRERLDYGYTF. In DNA, the CDR3 is TGTGCCAGCAGCGCCCTTCCTCCTAGGGACAGGGAACGCCTTGACTATGGCTACACCTTC.

This chain joins TRBV30 and TRBJ1-1; perhaps TRBD1 as D (5 bases). Trimming took 0 bases from V and 9 from J, leaving 11 bases between them. The CDR3 runs to 12 residues. Germline CDR1 and CDR2: GTSNPN and SVGIG (reference sequence). CDR3 residues: CAWSVLGPQAFF. For the CDR3, the DNA is TGTGCCTGGAGTGTTCTGGGGCCCCAAGCTTTCTTT.

The CDR3 loop reads CASSLQQLNEQFF. The CDR3 DNA sequence: TGTGCCAGCAGTTTACAACAGCTCAATGAGCAGTTCTTC. The rearrangement links TRBV27 to TRBJ2-1; the D is unclear. Trimming took off 2 bases at V and 6 bases at J, with 8 bases between the two ends. Per the germline V gene, CDR1 is MNHEY and CDR2 is SMNVEV (reference sequence). The CDR3 is made up of 13 amino acids.

The CDR3 DNA reads as TGTGCCAGCAGCCTTGGGGGGGTCACTGAAGCTTTCTTT. It encodes CASSLGGVTEAFF. The J gene is TRBJ1-1, the V gene TRBV4-2, with D tentatively TRBD1 (5 bases). The CDR3 covers 13 residues. Trimming took off 4 bases at V and 4 bases at J, with 10 bases between the two ends. The V gene's germline CDR1 is LGHNA and CDR2 YNFKEQ.

This clone was observed a handful of times. CDR3 coding DNA: TGTGCCAGCAGCTCCGGAGGACAGGGTGAGACTGAAGCTTTCTTT. Translation: CASSSGGQGETEAFF. The chain combines TRBV7-3 with TRBJ1-1; TRBD1 aligns across 8 bases. Germline V CDR1 and CDR2: SGHTA, FQGTGA. The CDR3 totals 15 residues. With 4 bases clipped from V and 5 bases from J, the junction kept 9 bases outside the gene matches. Complete variable domain (other parts from reference TRBV7-3 and TRBJ1-1): GAGVSQTPSNKVTEKGKYVELRCDPISGHTALYWYRQSLGQGPEFLIYFQGTGAADDSGLPNDRFFAVRPEGSVSTLKIQRTERGDSAVYLCASSSGGQGETEAFFGQGTRLTVV.

This clone occurred once. This chain links TRBV6-6 with TRBJ2-7; D not certain. V was shortened by 0 bases and J by 5 bases, with 8 bases between the two germline ends. CDR3 length equals 13 residues. From germline, CDR1 is MNHNY and CDR2 SVGAGI (reference sequence). This CDR3 reads CASSYSKGNEQYF. Here the CDR3 DNA reads TGTGCCAGCAGTTACTCGAAGGGTAACGAGCAGTACTTC.

Turning to this clone: At one end, the junction sequence differs from germline, possibly due to a read error. The chain has TRBV7-7 and TRBJ2-7, with 10 bases aligning to TRBD1. The germline CDR1 and CDR2 sequences are SSHAT and FNYEAQ (reference sequence). CDR3 length: 14 amino acids. The CDR3, as DNA: TGTGCTAGCAGCTTAGCAGGGACAGGGGACGAGCAGTACTTC. Translating it yields CASSLAGTGDEQYF.

The chain couples TRBV4-1 to TRBJ1-4; D may be TRBD1 (5 bases). V lost 0 bases to trimming and J lost 8 bases, with 19 bases between them. Germline CDR1 MGHRA, CDR2 YSYEKL. The CDR3 consists of 17 residues. This CDR3 reads CASSQEGGLEEREKLFF. The CDR3 nucleotides are TGCGCCAGCAGCCAAGAGGGGGGTTTAGAGGAAAGAGAAAAACTGTTTTTT.

The gene calls are TRBV19 and TRBJ1-1; no definite D call. The V gene's germline CDR1 is LNHDA and CDR2 SQIVND (reference sequence). The V end was cut by 8 bases, the J end by 0 bases, with 13 bases between. There are 14 residues in the CDR3. The CDR3 DNA is TGTGCCAGTGCCCCTAGTATAATGAACACTGAAGCTTTCTTT. It is translated as CASAPSIMNTEAFF.

J is TRBJ2-1 and V is TRBV4-1; no clear D. Germline CDR1 and CDR2: MGHRA and YSYEKL. The CDR3 runs to 18 residues. The germline V and J ends were trimmed by 1 base and 0 bases, with 16 bases remaining between them. For the CDR3, the DNA is TGCGCCAGCAGCCAAGTTGGTGTCGGGCAGAGCTCCTACAATGAGCAGTTCTTC. It translates to CASSQVGVGQSSYNEQFF.

The rearrangement joins TRBV7-7 to TRBJ2-5, with D tentatively TRBD1 (5 bases). The CDR3 length is 15 residues. Trimming removed 3 bases from V and 1 base from J, with 12 bases in between. CDR1 is SSHAT, CDR2 FNYEAQ, per germline (reference sequence). CDR3 coding DNA: TGTGCCAGCAGCTTTTCAGACAGTGTCCAAGAGACCCAGTACTTC. It translates to CASSFSDSVQETQYF. Combining the CDR3 with reference TRBV7-7 and TRBJ2-5 gives the whole variable domain GAGVSQSPRYKVTKRGQDVTLRCDPISSHATLYWYQQALGQGPEFLTYFNYEAQPDKSGLPSDRFSAERPEGSISTLTIQRTEQRDSAMYRCASSFSDSVQETQYFGPGTRLLVL.

The chain joins TRBV5-1 to TRBJ1-4; 7 nucleotides line up with TRBD1. Unmatched junction bases numbered 2, after V lost 2 bases and J lost 4 bases. The CDR3 is made up of 14 amino acids. CDR1 and CDR2 from the germline V gene are SGHRS and YFSETQ. CDR3 in DNA: TGCGCCAGCAGCTTTCGGACAGGTAATGAAAAACTGTTTTTT. Translating gives CASSFRTGNEKLFF.

The count of this clone is one. This rearrangement joins TRBV7-6 to TRBJ2-5, with a tentative D call TRBD2 (5 bases). Germline CDR1 is SGHVS and CDR2 is FNYEAQ. V was pared by 0 bases and J by 2 bases, with 10 bases between. CDR3 length: 15 residues. The CDR3 DNA reads TGTGCCAGCAGCTTAGCGACGAGGGCTCAAGAGACCCAGTACTTC. It codes for CASSLATRAQETQYF. Based on the CDR3 plus reference TRBV7-6 and TRBJ2-5, the full variable domain is GAGVSQSPRYKVTKRGQDVALRCDPISGHVSLYWYRQALGQGPEFLTYFNYEAQQDKSGLPNDRFSAERPEGSISTLTIQRTEQRDSAMYRCASSLATRAQETQYFGPGTRLLVL.

The chain combines TRBV13 with TRBJ2-2; 13 positions match TRBD2. This CDR3 has 17 residues. From germline, CDR1 is PRHDT and CDR2 FYEKMQ (reference sequence). V was pared by 5 bases and J by 6 bases, with 9 bases of the junction left unmatched. The CDR3, as DNA: TGTGCCAGCAGCGCGCTGGGACTAGCGGGGTCGGCCGGGGAGCTGTTTTTT. As protein: CASSALGLAGSAGELFF.

The genes are TRBV10-2 and TRBJ2-5, with 10 bases that match TRBD2. Germline V gene data show CDR1 as WSHSY and CDR2 as SAAADI. J lost 5 bases, V lost 5 bases, and 8 bases had no gene match. CDR3 size: 15 residues. The chain's CDR3 is CASSLSGGAYETQYF. CDR3 coding DNA: TGCGCCAGCAGTCTGAGCGGGGGGGCCTATGAGACCCAGTACTTC.

This chain joins TRBV6-5 and TRBJ2-7; D might be TRBD1 or TRBD2, each matching 5 bases. This CDR3 has 16 amino acids. V was clipped by 4 bases and J by 2 bases, with 18 bases between them. Germline values: CDR1 MNHEY, CDR2 SVGAGI. The chain's CDR3 is CASSLVLGRDPYEQYF. CDR3 in DNA: TGTGCCAGCAGTTTAGTGCTAGGTAGGGACCCCTACGAGCAGTACTTC.

This clone has just one count. The chain carries TRBV6-5 and TRBJ2-7; D is unclear. The germline V and J ends were trimmed by 7 bases and 6 bases, with 10 bases remaining between them. Germline assignment: CDR1 MNHEY and CDR2 SVGAGI. The CDR3 runs 11 residues. CDR3 coding DNA: TGTGCCAGCACTTCGGACGGCGAGCAGTACTTC. As protein: CASTSDGEQYF.

The V call is TRBV11-2, the J call TRBJ2-2; D is uncertain. The germline V gene encodes CDR1 SGHAT and CDR2 FQNNGV. Trimming removed 2 bases from V and 6 bases from J, with 7 bases in between. This CDR3 region has 13 residues. The CDR3, as DNA: TGTGCCAGCAGCTTAAATGCGGCCGGGGAGCTGTTTTTT. Amino acid sequence: CASSLNAAGELFF.

This chain uses TRBV5-1 with TRBJ2-7, with D possibly matching TRBD1 (5 bases). Germline assignment: CDR1 SGHRS and CDR2 YFSETQ. This CDR3 is 14 amino acids long. V lost 0 bases, J lost 2 bases, and 9 bases lay in between. CDR3 protein: CASSLAQDTYEQYF. CDR3 sequence (DNA): TGCGCCAGCAGCTTGGCACAGGATACCTACGAGCAGTACTTC.